This T cell receptor beta chain is drawn from a study of blood T cell dynamics during melanoma immunotherapy. Measured with immunoSEQ multiplex PCR; TCRdb has only the in-frame clones, and not every one. The sample has 16,000 or so clones, 85% seen once; the top ten hold about 4.6%. Time point described: pre-treatment baseline. The source was blood, collected from a patient treated with checkpoint blockade. This TCR came from a human donor with melanoma.

CDR3 nucleotides: TGTGCCAGCAGTATAGCGGGGGCCTACAATGAGCAGTTCTTC. Its protein product is CASSIAGAYNEQFF. V and J are TRBV27 and TRBJ2-1; 9 nucleotides line up with TRBD2. The trim removed 5 bases at V and 2 bases at J, leaving 1 base unmatched. Germline V CDR1 and CDR2: MNHEY, SMNVEV (reference sequence). The CDR3 has 14 residues.